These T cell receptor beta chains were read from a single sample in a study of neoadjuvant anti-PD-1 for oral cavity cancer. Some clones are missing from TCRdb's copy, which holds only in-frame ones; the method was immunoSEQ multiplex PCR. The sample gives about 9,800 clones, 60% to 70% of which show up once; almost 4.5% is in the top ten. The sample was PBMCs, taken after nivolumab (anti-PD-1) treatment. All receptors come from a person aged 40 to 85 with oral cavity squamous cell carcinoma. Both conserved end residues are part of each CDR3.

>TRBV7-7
CASSSGQLRNEQFF
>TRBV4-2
CASSQDLNSGNTIYF
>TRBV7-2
CASSPGLAPPHEQYF
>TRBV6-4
CASSDLDRLKEAYEQYF
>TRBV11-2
CASSLAGAKTEAFF
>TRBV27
CASSLGPGTENYGYTF
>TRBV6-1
CASSEGGSTDTQYF
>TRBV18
CASSLGTSGNYEQYF
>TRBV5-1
CASTSGQGRSPLHF
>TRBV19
CASTQSGTLRTTFF
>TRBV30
CALGTGPGANVLTF
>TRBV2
CASIGGGSDEQFF
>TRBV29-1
CSVEDYGGRFNEQFF
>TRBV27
CASSSGMIRETQYF
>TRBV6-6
CASSTKGNTEAFF
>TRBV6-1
CASSGGTGAVNPQETQYF
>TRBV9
CASSAADSPNQPQHF
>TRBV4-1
CASSQELQGLNTYEQYF
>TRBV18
CASSPGTQYEQYF
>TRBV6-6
CASSSGGLVGNTIYF
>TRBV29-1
CSVRDGFNSPLHF
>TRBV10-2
CASRTGEYSNQPQHF
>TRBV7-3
CASSPSDGRYNEQFF
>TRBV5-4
CASSLADRAWYGYTF
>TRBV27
CASSLFQGPNQPQHF
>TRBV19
CASSIGGQGATEAFF
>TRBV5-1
CASSFRKRGTKDTDTQYF
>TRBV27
CASSWGGRTEAFF
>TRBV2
CASTGQGVTGELFF
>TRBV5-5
CASSFGTASSYEGEYF
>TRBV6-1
CASSGDSNQPQHF
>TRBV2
CASSAPTGEKLFF
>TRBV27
CASSPSTGILSYEQYF
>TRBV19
CASKARGATEAFF
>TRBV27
CASSFSGGASDEQFF
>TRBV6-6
CASTSTGESYEQYF
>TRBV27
CASSLGQGAAGELFF
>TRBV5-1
CASSLGVGGIVGEQFF
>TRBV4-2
CASSQGDSNQPQHF
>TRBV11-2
CASSPQGLGQGSTEAFF
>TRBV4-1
CASSPLARVSYNSPLHF
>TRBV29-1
CSVQGNEQFF
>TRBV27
CASSLYPPRGGGTEAFF
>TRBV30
CALDREGEKLFF
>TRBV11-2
CASSLNTLPANYGYTF
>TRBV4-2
CASSQDPEGGYTF
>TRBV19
CASSKTSGGSSGVQNIQYF
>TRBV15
CATSRGTGTGNTGELFF
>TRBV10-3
CAISAVRGQYEQYF
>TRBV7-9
CASSPGTRSEETQYF
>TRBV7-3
CASGGLAEGRGELFF